In its sample, the clone carrying this T cell receptor beta chain was seen a few times. The source of the sample is a study of blood T cell repertoires in COVID-19. Turning to the study itself: Some COVID-19 samples were acute and others convalescent; all came from the United States, Italy and Spain. Sources were T cells, B-cell-depleted T cells, or PBMCs; the material itself was cDNA or gDNA.

As handled by the study authors: Estimation of nucleated cell counts was performed using reference gene primer amplification. Data came from immunoSEQ multiplex PCR; TCRdb stores just in-frame clones and leaves some out. The V and J calls and the clone size are those of that table, but D and trimming were determined from the DNA. The sample records about 270,000 clones, roughly nine tenths being singletons. The source is a middle-aged man with active or convalescent COVID-19. Sequenced input: peripheral blood.

Here the CDR3 DNA reads TGCGCCAGCAGCTTGGTTGGGACAGGAGGCTACGAGCAGTACTTC. Encoded protein: CASSLVGTGGYEQYF. The rearrangement joins TRBV5-1 to TRBJ2-7, with 8 bases matching TRBD1. Germline V CDR1 and CDR2: SGHRS, YFSETQ. The CDR3 is 15 amino acids. V shed 0 bases and J 3 bases; nucleotides not matched to a gene: 5.